This entry describes one TCR beta chain. CDR1 SGHVS and CDR2 FQNEAQ come from the germline V gene. The CDR3 is made up of 13 amino acids. Trimming took off 4 bases at V and 4 bases at J, with 10 bases between the two ends. This sample was taken from a study of blood T cell repertoires in COVID-19. In the study overall: Acute-phase and convalescent COVID-19 samples originated in the United States, Italy and Spain.

Per the original methods: Counts of nucleated cells, estimated from reference gene primer amplification, were obtained. Only in-frame clones appear in the TCRdb table, and some are missing; sequencing was by immunoSEQ multiplex PCR. V and J calls plus clone size are reproduced from that table; the DNA served to infer D and trimming. The table lists about 400,000 clones, around 90% of them singletons. Participant age was roughly 18 to 90 years, and participants resided in roughly 25 US areas. Donors were grouped by their self-reported clinical history. This receptor was identified in a woman aged 40 to 50 with acute COVID-19. The rearrangement joins TRBV7-8 to TRBJ1-2; D call uncertain. What was sequenced was PBMCs or T cells enriched from blood (not recorded which). The CDR3 region has the DNA TGTGCCAGCAGCTCCACCAAGAGCTATGGCTACACCTTC. It translates to CASSSTKSYGYTF.